The rows below give T cell receptor beta chains drawn from one sample of a study of post-analysis software for immune sequencing data. TCRdb independently ran MiXCR on the PCR reads; one entry per CDR3 protein. The sample holds some 700,000 distinct CDR3 sequences, roughly three fifths seen once. Sequencing was carried out using blood. Receptors were obtained from a girl aged 2-9 years with multiple sclerosis. Each CDR3 is given without its conserved first and last residue.

cdr3_length j_call v_call cdr3_aa
11 TRBJ2-7 TRBV27 ASGWPGLSEQY
12 TRBJ2-5 TRBV7-9 AGSYPGAQETQY
11 TRBJ2-1 TRBV2 ASSEARPGEQF
13 TRBJ2-7 TRBV6-2/TRBV6-3 ASSYETGVSYEQY
14 TRBJ2-4 TRBV11-2 ASSSYRGGAKNIQY
13 TRBJ1-6 TRBV5-6 ASSRWTGRNSPLH
13 TRBJ2-3 TRBV10-1 ASSDSDETTDTQY
11 TRBJ2-1 TRBV9 ASSVTMVSEQF
14 TRBJ2-3 TRBV28 ASSFVGGSPTDTQY
12 TRBJ1-4 TRBV12-3/TRBV12-4 ASSLGEGHEKLF
12 TRBJ2-3 TRBV2 ATKRRLSTDTQY
11 TRBJ1-1 TRBV6-5 ASSYPPLTEAF
13 TRBJ2-6 TRBV15 ATSRGRSGANVLT
10 TRBJ1-1 TRBV4-1 ASSLRDREAF
15 TRBJ2-5 TRBV29-1 SVETWGAGISYNEQY
14 TRBJ2-6 TRBV3-1 ASSQALRAGANVLT
11 TRBJ1-2 TRBV3-1 ASSQGTATGYT